This T cell receptor (beta chain) was recovered during a study of CD8 T cells in Susac syndrome. Study-wide background: Clinical remission applied to about 8 sequenced Susac syndrome patients, and six had active disease.

The CDR3 runs to 14 residues. Germline V CDR1 and CDR2: SGHTA, FQGNSA. Trimming stripped 4 bases from V and 1 base from J, with 10 bases between. Reverse transcription used about 0.5 to 1 ug RNA and random hexamers. Multiplex PCR with immunoSEQ amplified the TCR beta CDR3 across 54 Vbeta and 13 Jbeta. In TCRdb, the immunoSEQ multiplex PCR reads were re-called with MiXCR into one record per CDR3 protein. The repertoire holds 55,000 to 80,000 distinct CDR3 sequences, with approximately 93% as singletons. This clonotype was sampled from a human donor with Susac syndrome. The V gene is TRBV7-2, the J gene TRBJ1-1; D uncertain. The sample was CD4+ T cells from PBMCs. CDR3 DNA sequence: TGTGCCAGCAGCTATGGGAGTCGGAACACTGAAGCTTTCTTT. This translates into CASSYGSRNTEAFF.